The clone carrying this T cell receptor beta chain was seen more than once but under ten times. What it binds is not known. The data stem from a study of CD8+CD57+ T cells in acquired aplastic anemia. As for the study in general: Average DNA yield from sorted CD4+ and CD8+ cells was around 3 ug.

The template used for profiling TCR beta VDJ and CDR3 was genomic DNA. TCRdb fed the reads into MiXCR, producing one record per CDR3 protein. The repertoire holds approximately 98,000 distinct CDR3 sequences, with 51% as singletons. The study's findings and limits: Patients and controls had CD8+ Simpson's diversity values that were not significantly distinct.

The sequence derives from a human donor in good health, serving as a control. Specimen: sorted CD4+, CD8+, or CD8+CD57+ T cells (not recorded which) from PBMCs.

In nucleotides, the CDR3 is TGTGCCAGCAGCTTAGGCCCTGGGGCAGGGGGTCCAACCCCGTCTGGAAACACCATATATTTT. Its translation is CASSLGPGAGGPTPSGNTIYF. The gene calls are TRBV11-2 and TRBJ1-3; TRBD1 matches at 7 bases. The length of the CDR3 is 21 residues. V gave up 1 base and J gave up 1 base; unmatched junction bases: 19. The germline CDR1 and CDR2 sequences are SGHAT and FQNNGV.